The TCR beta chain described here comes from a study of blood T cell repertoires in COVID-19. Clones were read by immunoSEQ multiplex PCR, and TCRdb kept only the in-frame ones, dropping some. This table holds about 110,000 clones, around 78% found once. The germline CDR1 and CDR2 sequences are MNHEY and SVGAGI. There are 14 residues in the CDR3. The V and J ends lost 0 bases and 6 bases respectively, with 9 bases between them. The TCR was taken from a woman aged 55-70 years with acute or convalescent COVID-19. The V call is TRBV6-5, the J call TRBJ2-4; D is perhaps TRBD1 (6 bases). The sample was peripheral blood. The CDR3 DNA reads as TGTGCCAGCAGTTACTCGGCCAGGGGAAACATTCAGTACTTC. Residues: CASSYSARGNIQYF.